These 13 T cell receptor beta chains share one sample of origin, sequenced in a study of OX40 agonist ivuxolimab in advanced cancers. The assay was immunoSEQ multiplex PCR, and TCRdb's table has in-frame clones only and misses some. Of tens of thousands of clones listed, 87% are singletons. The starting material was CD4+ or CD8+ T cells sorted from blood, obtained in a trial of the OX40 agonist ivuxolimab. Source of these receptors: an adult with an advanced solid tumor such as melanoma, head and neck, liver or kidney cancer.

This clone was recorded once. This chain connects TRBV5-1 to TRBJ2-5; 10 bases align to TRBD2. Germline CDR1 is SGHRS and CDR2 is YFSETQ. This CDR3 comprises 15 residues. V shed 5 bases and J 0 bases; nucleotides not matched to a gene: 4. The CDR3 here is CASRWGLANQETQYF. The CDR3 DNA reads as TGCGCCAGCAGGTGGGGACTAGCGAACCAAGAGACCCAGTACTTC.

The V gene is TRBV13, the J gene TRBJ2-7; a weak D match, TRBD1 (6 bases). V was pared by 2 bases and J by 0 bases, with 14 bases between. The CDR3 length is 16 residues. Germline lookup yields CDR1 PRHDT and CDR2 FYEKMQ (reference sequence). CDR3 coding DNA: TGTGCCAGCAGCTTACAGGGTTCGGACAGCTCCTACGAGCAGTACGTC. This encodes CASSLQGSDSSYEQYV.

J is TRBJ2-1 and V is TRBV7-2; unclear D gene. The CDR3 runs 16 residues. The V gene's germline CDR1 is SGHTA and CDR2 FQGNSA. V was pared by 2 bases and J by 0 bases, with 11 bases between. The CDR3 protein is CASSLNPPSSYNEQFF. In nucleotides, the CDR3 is TGTGCCAGCAGCTTAAATCCTCCCAGCTCCTACAATGAGCAGTTCTTC.

CDR3 nucleotide sequence: TGTGCCAGCAGCGTAGGGGCAGGGGCCCAAGAGACCCAGTACTTC. This encodes CASSVGAGAQETQYF. V is TRBV9 and J is TRBJ2-5; the D gene is possibly TRBD1 (6 bases). Trimming shortened V by 0 bases and J by 1 base, and 10 bases separated the two germline ends. Per germline, CDR1 SGDLS and CDR2 YYNGEE. This CDR3 has 15 residues.

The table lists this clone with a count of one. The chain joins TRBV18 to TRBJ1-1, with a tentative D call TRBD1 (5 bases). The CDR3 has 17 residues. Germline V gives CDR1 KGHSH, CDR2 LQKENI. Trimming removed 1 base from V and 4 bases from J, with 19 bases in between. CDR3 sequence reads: CASSPRAPGGVGTEAFF. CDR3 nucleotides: TGTGCCAGCTCACCACGTGCCCCCGGGGGGGTCGGCACTGAAGCTTTCTTT. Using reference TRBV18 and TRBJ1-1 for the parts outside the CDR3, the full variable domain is NAGVMQNPRHLVRRRGQEARLRCSPMKGHSHVYWYRQLPEEGLKFMVYLQKENIIDESGMPKERFSAEFPKEGPSILRIQQVVRGDSAAYFCASSPRAPGGVGTEAFFGQGTRLTVV.

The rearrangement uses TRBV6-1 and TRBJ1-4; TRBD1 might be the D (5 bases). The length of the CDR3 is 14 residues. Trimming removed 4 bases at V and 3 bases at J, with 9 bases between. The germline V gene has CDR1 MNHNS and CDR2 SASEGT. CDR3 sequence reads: CASSGGVANEKLFF. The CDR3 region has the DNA TGTGCCAGCAGTGGAGGGGTGGCTAATGAAAAACTGTTTTTT.

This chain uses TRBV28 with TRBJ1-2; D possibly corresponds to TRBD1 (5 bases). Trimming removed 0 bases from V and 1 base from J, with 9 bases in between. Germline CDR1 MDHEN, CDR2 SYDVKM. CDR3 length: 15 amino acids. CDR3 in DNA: TGTGCCAGCAGTTTATGGCGGGGCCGTAACTATGGCTACACCTTC. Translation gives CASSLWRGRNYGYTF.

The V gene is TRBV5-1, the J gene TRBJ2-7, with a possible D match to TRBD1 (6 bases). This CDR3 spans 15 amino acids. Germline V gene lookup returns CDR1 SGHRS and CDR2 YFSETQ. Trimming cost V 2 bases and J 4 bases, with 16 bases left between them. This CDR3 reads CASSLGTMHIYEQYF. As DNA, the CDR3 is TGCGCCAGCAGCTTAGGGACAATGCACATATACGAGCAGTACTTC.

The CDR3 loop reads CASSRSITWGNTEAFF. The CDR3 DNA reads as TGTGCCAGCAGTCGATCAATAACGTGGGGGAACACTGAAGCTTTCTTT. The chain couples TRBV27 to TRBJ1-1; D uncertain. The CDR3 is 16 residues long. Trimming cost V 5 bases and J 1 base, with 17 bases left between them. Germline CDR1 is MNHEY and CDR2 is SMNVEV (reference sequence).

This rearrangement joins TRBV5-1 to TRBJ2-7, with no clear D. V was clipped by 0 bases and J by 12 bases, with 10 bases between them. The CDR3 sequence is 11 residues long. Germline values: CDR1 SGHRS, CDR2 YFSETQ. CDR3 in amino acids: CASSLAQERYF. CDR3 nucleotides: TGCGCCAGCAGCTTGGCTCAGGAGAGGTACTTC.

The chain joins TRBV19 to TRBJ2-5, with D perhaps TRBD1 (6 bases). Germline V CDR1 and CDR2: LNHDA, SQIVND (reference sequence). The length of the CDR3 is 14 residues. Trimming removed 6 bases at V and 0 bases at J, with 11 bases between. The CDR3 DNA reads TGTGCCAGTAGGGCGCAGGGGTACCAAGAGACCCAGTACTTC. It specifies CASRAQGYQETQYF.

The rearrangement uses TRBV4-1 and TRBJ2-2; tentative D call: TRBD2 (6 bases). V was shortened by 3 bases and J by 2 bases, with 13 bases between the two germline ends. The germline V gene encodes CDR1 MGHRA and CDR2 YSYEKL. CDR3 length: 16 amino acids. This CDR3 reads CASSHTSGRNTGELFF. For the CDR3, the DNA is TGCGCCAGCAGCCATACATCCGGGAGAAACACCGGGGAGCTGTTTTTT.

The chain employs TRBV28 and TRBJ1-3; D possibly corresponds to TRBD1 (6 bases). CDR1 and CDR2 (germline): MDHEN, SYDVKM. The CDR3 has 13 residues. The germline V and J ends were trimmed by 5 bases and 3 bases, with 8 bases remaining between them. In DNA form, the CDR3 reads TGTGCCAGCAGTCAGGGGTATGGAAACACCATATATTTT. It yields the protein CASSQGYGNTIYF.